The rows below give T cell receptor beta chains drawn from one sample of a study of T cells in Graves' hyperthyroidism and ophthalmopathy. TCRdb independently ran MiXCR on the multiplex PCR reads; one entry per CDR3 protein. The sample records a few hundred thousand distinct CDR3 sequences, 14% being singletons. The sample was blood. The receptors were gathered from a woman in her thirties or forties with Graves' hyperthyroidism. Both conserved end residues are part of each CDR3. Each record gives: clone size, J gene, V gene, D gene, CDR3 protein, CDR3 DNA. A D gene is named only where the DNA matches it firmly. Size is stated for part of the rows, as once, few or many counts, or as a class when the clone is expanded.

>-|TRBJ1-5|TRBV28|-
CATQEVSNQPQHF
TGTGCCACCCAAGAGGTTTCCAATCAGCCCCAGCATTTT
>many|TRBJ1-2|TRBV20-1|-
CSASGGQNYGYTF
TGCAGTGCTAGTGGCGGACAGAACTATGGCTACACCTTC
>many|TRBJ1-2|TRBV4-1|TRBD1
CASSRGTGLIYGYTF
TGCGCCAGCAGCCGAGGGACAGGTCTTATCTATGGCTACACCTTC
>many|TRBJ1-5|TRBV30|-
CAWRSGVSNQPQHF
TGTGCCTGGAGAAGCGGGGTTAGCAATCAGCCCCAGCATTTT
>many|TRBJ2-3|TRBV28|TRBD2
CASVGLAGGPRTDTQYF
TGTGCCAGCGTAGGACTAGCGGGAGGGCCCCGCACAGATACGCAGTATTTT
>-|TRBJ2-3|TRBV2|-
CASSVDEYTQYF
TGTGCCAGCAGCGTAGATGAGTATACGCAGTATTTT
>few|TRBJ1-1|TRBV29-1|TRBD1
CSVGTGNWEAFF
TGCAGCGTTGGGACAGGAAATTGGGAAGCTTTCTTT
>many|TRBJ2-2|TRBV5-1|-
CASSPAPVNTGELFF
TGCGCCAGCAGCCCGGCCCCGGTGAACACCGGGGAGCTGTTTTTT
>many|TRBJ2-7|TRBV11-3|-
CASSWNGPGEQYF
TGTGCCAGCAGTTGGAACGGGCCGGGGGAGCAGTACTTC
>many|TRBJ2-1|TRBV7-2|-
CASSLSVPYNEQFF
TGTGCCAGCAGCTTATCTGTGCCATACAATGAGCAGTTCTTC
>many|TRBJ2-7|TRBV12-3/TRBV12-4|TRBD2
CASSFLIPSKRETSYEQYF
TGTGCCAGCAGTTTTCTCATCCCCTCGAAGCGGGAGACCAGCTACGAGCAGTACTTC
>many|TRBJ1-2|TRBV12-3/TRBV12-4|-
CASSPGEGYGYTF
TGTGCCAGCAGCCCAGGGGAGGGCTATGGCTACACCTTC
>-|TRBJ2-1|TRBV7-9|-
CASSLAYSEQFF
TGTGCCAGCAGCTTAGCATATTCGGAGCAGTTCTTC
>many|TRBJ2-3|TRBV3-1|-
CASSQGVIITDTQYF
TGTGCCAGCAGCCAAGGGGTAATAATCACAGATACGCAGTATTTT
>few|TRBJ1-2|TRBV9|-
CASSVDGGFYGYTF
TGTGCCAGCAGCGTAGACGGGGGATTCTATGGCTACACCTTC
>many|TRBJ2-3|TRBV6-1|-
CASSEAATDTQYF
TGTGCCAGCAGTGAAGCTGCTACAGATACGCAGTATTTT
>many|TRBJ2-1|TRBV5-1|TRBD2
CASSLGGGEFPFF
TGCGCCAGCAGCTTGGGGGGGGGGGAGTTTCCGTTCTTC
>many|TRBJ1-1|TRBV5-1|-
CASSNPAKTEAFF
TGCGCCAGCAGCAACCCTGCGAAGACTGAAGCTTTCTTT
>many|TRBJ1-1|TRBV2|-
CASSDSGGRRNTEAFF
TGTGCCAGCAGTGATTCTGGGGGGAGGAGGAACACTGAAGCTTTCTTT
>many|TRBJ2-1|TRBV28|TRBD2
CASSPVWRESPPYNEQFF
TGTGCCAGCAGCCCTGTGTGGCGGGAGTCCCCACCCTACAATGAGCAGTTCTTC
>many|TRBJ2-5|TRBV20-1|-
CSARPPLGLLETQYF
TGCAGTGCTAGACCCCCTCTAGGCTTGCTGGAGACCCAGTACTTC
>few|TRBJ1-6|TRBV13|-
CASSFGLKPLHF
TGTGCCAGCTCATTTGGGCTGAAACCCCTCCACTTT
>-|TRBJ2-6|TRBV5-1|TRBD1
CASSRRTGHSGANVLTF
TGCGCCAGCAGCCGTAGGACAGGGCATTCTGGGGCCAACGTCCTGACTTTC